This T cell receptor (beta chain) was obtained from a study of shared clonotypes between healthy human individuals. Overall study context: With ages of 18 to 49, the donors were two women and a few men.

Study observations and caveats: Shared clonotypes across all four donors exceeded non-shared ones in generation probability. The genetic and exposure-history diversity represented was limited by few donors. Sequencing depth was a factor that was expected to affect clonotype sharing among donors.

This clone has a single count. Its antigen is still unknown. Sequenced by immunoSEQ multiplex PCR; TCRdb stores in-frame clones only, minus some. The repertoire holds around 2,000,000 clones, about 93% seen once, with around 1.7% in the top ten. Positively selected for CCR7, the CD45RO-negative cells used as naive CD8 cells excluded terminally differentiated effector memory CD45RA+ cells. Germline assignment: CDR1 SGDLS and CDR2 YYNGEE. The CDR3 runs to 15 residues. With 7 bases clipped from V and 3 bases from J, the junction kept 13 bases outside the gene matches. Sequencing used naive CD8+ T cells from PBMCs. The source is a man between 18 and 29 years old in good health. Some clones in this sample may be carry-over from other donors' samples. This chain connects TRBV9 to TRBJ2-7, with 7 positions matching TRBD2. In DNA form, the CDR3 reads TGTGCCAGCCTGGGTCGGGCTAGCGGATTCTACGAGCAGTACTTC. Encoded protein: CASLGRASGFYEQYF.